This TCR beta chain appears in the sequencing data of a study of siplizumab effects on memory and regulatory T cells. Study outcomes and limitations: Assignment to unstimulated subsets succeeded for only a minor fraction of the alloreactive clones. No naive or memory phenotype could be assigned to roughly 75-97% of proliferating clones.

V dropped 2 bases and J dropped 6 bases, with 19 bases sitting between them. CDR3 length equals 16 residues. The germline CDR1 and CDR2 sequences are SGHAT and FQNNGV. Data came from immunoSEQ multiplex PCR; TCRdb stores just in-frame clones and leaves some out. Here the sample spans tens of thousands of clones, roughly 93% being singletons. In the case of this clone: Antigen specificity is unknown.

This rearrangement joins TRBV11-2 to TRBJ1-2; no definite D call. Input material: CD8+ T cells sorted from blood. The receptor's source is a human donor in good health. The CDR3 protein is CASSLSPGVGGNGYTF. The CDR3 DNA sequence: TGTGCCAGCAGCTTAAGTCCTGGGGTTGGAGGGAATGGCTACACCTTC.